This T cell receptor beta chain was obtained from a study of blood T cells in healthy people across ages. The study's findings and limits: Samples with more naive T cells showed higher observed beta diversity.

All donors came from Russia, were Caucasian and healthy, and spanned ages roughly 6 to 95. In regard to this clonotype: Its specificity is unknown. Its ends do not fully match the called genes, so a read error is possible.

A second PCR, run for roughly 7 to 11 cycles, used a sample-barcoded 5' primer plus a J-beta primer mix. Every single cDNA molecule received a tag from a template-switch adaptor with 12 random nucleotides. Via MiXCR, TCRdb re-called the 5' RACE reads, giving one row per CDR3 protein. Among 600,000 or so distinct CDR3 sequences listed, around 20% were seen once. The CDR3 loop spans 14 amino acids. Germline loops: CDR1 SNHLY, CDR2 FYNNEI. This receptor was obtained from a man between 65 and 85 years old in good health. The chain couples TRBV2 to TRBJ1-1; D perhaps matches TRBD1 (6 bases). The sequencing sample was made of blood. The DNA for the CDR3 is TGTGTCAGCAGTCCGACAGGCCCGCGGGGTGAAGCTTTCTTT. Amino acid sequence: CVSSPTGPRGEAFF.